Below, 13 T cell receptor beta chains from the same sample are listed, as sequenced in a study of cytomegalovirus exposure and HLA in healthy donors. This PCR relied on a set of 60 Vbeta primers and 13 Jbeta primers. Libraries were prepared by immunoSEQ multiplex PCR; TCRdb keeps only in-frame clonotypes and omits some of them. The data contain 120,000 to 150,000 clones, roughly 80% of them singletons. The material sequenced was PBMCs. All receptors derive from a man between 40 and 49 years old in good health and CMV-seropositive.

The chain has TRBV6-6 and TRBJ2-7; D uncertain. The CDR3 loop spans 12 amino acids. In germline, CDR1 is MNHNY, CDR2 SVGAGI (reference sequence). With 3 bases removed from V and 4 bases from J, the gap between germline ends came to 7 bases. CDR3 loop: CASSYNGYEQYF. The CDR3 region has the DNA TGTGCCAGCAGTTATAACGGGTACGAGCAGTACTTC.

V is TRBV9 and J is TRBJ2-1; TRBD2 matches at 10 bases. V was clipped by 3 bases and J by 2 bases; unmatched bases: 2. Germline V gene sequence: CDR1 SGDLS, CDR2 YYNGEE. The CDR3 consists of 15 residues. The CDR3 is CASSDSGGTYNEQFF. CDR3 sequence (DNA): TGTGCCAGCAGCGATAGCGGGGGGACCTACAATGAGCAGTTCTTC.

CDR3 residues: CASSQVSGSFEQYF. CDR3 bases: TGTGCCAGCAGCCAAGTTAGCGGGAGCTTCGAGCAGTACTTC. The rearrangement joins TRBV4-2 to TRBJ2-7; 9 bases are shared with TRBD2. V lost 1 base and J lost 6; bases outside the gene matches: 4. The CDR3 covers 14 residues. Germline lookup yields CDR1 LGHNA and CDR2 YNFKEQ.

This clone occurred a few times. The rearrangement joins TRBV7-8 to TRBJ1-4, with D maybe TRBD1 (6 bases). In germline, CDR1 is SGHVS, CDR2 FQNEAQ. The CDR3 has 16 residues. V gave up 5 bases and J gave up 4 bases, with 17 bases separating them. The CDR3 region is CASSPGQSFLNEKLFF. In DNA, the CDR3 is TGTGCCAGCAGCCCTGGACAGAGCTTCCTTAATGAAAAACTGTTTTTT. Full variable domain (missing parts from reference TRBV7-8 and TRBJ1-4): GAGVSQSPRYKVAKRGQDVALRCDPISGHVSLFWYQQALGQGPEFLTYFQNEAQLDKSGLPSDRFFAERPEGSVSTLKIQRTQQEDSAVYLCASSPGQSFLNEKLFFGSGTQLSVL.

V and J are TRBV30 and TRBJ2-5, with D possibly TRBD2 on 5 matching bases. The CDR3 spans 13 residues. Germline V CDR1 and CDR2: GTSNPN, SVGIG (reference sequence). V lost 2 bases and J 8 bases, leaving 15 bases between the germline ends. CDR3: CAWSTIRSGTQYF. CDR3 nucleotides: TGTGCCTGGAGTACAATACGGTCGGGAACCCAGTACTTC. Based on the CDR3 plus reference TRBV30 and TRBJ2-5, the full variable domain is SQTIHQWPATLVQPVGSPLSLECTVEGTSNPNLYWYRQAAGRGLQLLFYSVGIGQISSEVPQNLSASRPQDRQFILSSKKLLLSDSGFYLCAWSTIRSGTQYFGPGTRLLVL.

J is TRBJ1-1 and V is TRBV7-9, with a weak D call TRBD1 (5 bases). Germline V gene sequence: CDR1 SEHNR, CDR2 FQNEAQ (reference sequence). The CDR3 totals 13 residues. The V end lost 4 bases, the J end lost 1 base, and 7 bases lay between the germline ends. The CDR3 here is CASSYDRNTEAFF. The DNA of the CDR3 is TGTGCCAGCAGCTACGACAGGAACACTGAAGCTTTCTTT.

The V gene is TRBV18, the J gene TRBJ1-1, with TRBD1 matching over 7 bases. Germline assignment: CDR1 KGHSH and CDR2 LQKENI. V was pared by 0 bases and J by 7 bases, with 2 bases of the junction left unmatched. The length of the CDR3 is 13 residues. CDR3 protein: CASSPPGQIEAFF. CDR3 coding DNA: TGTGCCAGCTCACCACCGGGACAGATTGAAGCTTTCTTT. Drawing the rest from reference TRBV18 and TRBJ1-1, the complete variable domain is NAGVMQNPRHLVRRRGQEARLRCSPMKGHSHVYWYRQLPEEGLKFMVYLQKENIIDESGMPKERFSAEFPKEGPSILRIQQVVRGDSAAYFCASSPPGQIEAFFGQGTRLTVV.

This rearrangement joins TRBV2 to TRBJ2-7, with D possibly matching TRBD2 (6 bases). Germline V gene lookup returns CDR1 SNHLY and CDR2 FYNNEI. This CDR3 is built from 17 residues. V was shortened by 4 bases and J by 2 bases, with 21 bases between the two germline ends. CDR3 nucleotide sequence: TGTGCCAGCAGTGGGGGGGACGGAAGACCATCCCCCTACGAGCAGTACTTC. Its protein product is CASSGGDGRPSPYEQYF.

V and J are TRBV6-6 and TRBJ2-3, with D perhaps matching TRBD2 (6 bases). There are 15 residues in the CDR3. Germline V gene lookup returns CDR1 MNHNY and CDR2 SVGAGI (reference sequence). Trimming left V 6 bases short and J 2 bases short, with 15 bases between. The CDR3 spells CASRGGSVYTDTQYF. In DNA form, the CDR3 reads TGTGCCAGCAGGGGGGGATCGGTATACACAGATACGCAGTATTTT.

This clone came up a few times. Other DNA sequences in this sample translate to the same CDR3. J is TRBJ1-2 and V is TRBV20-1; D is possibly TRBD1 (5 bases). Germline V gene data show CDR1 as DFQATT and CDR2 as SNEGSKA (reference sequence). The CDR3 is made up of 11 amino acids. Trimming removed 5 bases at V and 5 bases at J, with 9 bases between. CDR3 region: CSAPGGYGYTF. Written as DNA, the CDR3 is TGCAGTGCTCCGGGGGGATATGGCTACACCTTC.

V and J are TRBV7-8 and TRBJ2-1, with TRBD2 matching over 14 bases. V shed 5 bases and J 4 bases; nucleotides not matched to a gene: 7. The germline gives CDR1 SGHVS, CDR2 FQNEAQ. This CDR3 has 17 amino acids. The CDR3 coding sequence is TGTGCCAGCAGCCTTGGACTAGCGGGGGGCCTGTACAATGAGCAGTTCTTC. Residues: CASSLGLAGGLYNEQFF.

The chain carries TRBV2 and TRBJ2-2, with 9 bases fitting TRBD2. The J segment lost 3 bases and the V segment lost 9 bases, leaving 8 bases of the junction unmatched. The CDR3 loop spans 15 amino acids. Germline V gene data show CDR1 as SNHLY and CDR2 as FYNNEI. In nucleotides, the CDR3 is TGTGCCAGTAGAATAGCGGGGGCATACACCGGGGAGCTGTTTTTT. Its translation: CASRIAGAYTGELFF. The full variable domain, completed using reference TRBV2 and TRBJ2-2, is EPEVTQTPSHQVTQMGQEVILRCVPISNHLYFYWYRQILGQKVEFLVSFYNNEISEKSEIFDDQFSVERPDGSNFTLKIRSTKLEDSAMYFCASRIAGAYTGELFFGEGSRLTVL.

The chain carries TRBV27 and TRBJ2-7, with D uncertain. Germline CDR1 and CDR2: MNHEY and SMNVEV (reference sequence). The CDR3 length is 16 residues. V was shortened by 4 bases and J by 5 bases, with 21 bases between the two germline ends. CDR3 DNA sequence: TGTGCCAGCAGTTCCGCCCCGGCAGGCCCCCCCCACGAGCAGTACTTC. This sequence encodes CASSSAPAGPPHEQYF.